Given below is one TCR beta chain in context. The second PCR ran roughly 6 to 11 cycles with a sample-barcoded 5' primer and J-beta primers. Using its own MiXCR run on the 5' RACE reads, TCRdb lists one record per CDR3 protein. The profile shows about 1.4 million distinct CDR3 sequences, roughly 60% of them singletons. This record belongs to a study of blood T cells in healthy people across ages. This CDR3 is built from 15 residues. J was trimmed by 8 bases and V by 3 bases; bases with no gene match: 10. The germline gives CDR1 MGHDK, CDR2 SYGVNS. This chain uses TRBV25-1 with TRBJ2-1, with 7 positions matching TRBD1. The clonotype comes from a man between 18 and 35 years old in good health. The specimen sequenced was blood. CDR3 sequence: CASSEETGTPDEQFF. The CDR3 region has the DNA TGTGCCAGCAGTGAGGAGACAGGGACCCCAGATGAGCAGTTCTTC.